These T cell receptor beta chains were read from a single sample in a study of blood T cells in healthy people across ages. TCRdb analysed the 5' RACE reads with MiXCR anew, one entry per CDR3 protein. The sample yields about 1.8 million distinct CDR3 sequences, around half seen once. The sample comprised blood. Receptors were obtained from a woman between 40 and 50 years old in good health. Both conserved end residues are part of each CDR3. The order of the fields is CDR3 protein, J gene, V gene.

CASSWRQGAAKNIQYF	TRBJ2-4	TRBV27
CAGSRGGVDTQYF	TRBJ2-3	TRBV5-1
CASSKRTGAGNYGYTF	TRBJ1-2	TRBV7-2
CSARDPAGGLNEQFF	TRBJ2-1	TRBV20-1
CSAPGQPLAKNIQYF	TRBJ2-4	TRBV20-1
CASSSPLAGEKETQYF	TRBJ2-5	TRBV11-3
CASSLLEESGETQYF	TRBJ2-5	TRBV28
CASSLTQAGNEQFF	TRBJ2-1	TRBV27
CASSEQGASYEQYF	TRBJ2-7	TRBV5-1
CASSPPGWGWEKLFF	TRBJ1-4	TRBV12-3/TRBV12-4
CASSKGAPGQETQYF	TRBJ2-5	TRBV5-1
CASSSGGARTEAFF	TRBJ1-1	TRBV28
CANGTSGGAEQFF	TRBJ2-1	TRBV7-2
CASSPGQGAYGANVLTF	TRBJ2-6	TRBV18
CASSFPGLAGGETQETQYF	.	TRBV12-3/TRBV12-4
CATLSTGNYEQYF	TRBJ2-7	TRBV10-3
CASSFLRTGKASSPLHF	TRBJ1-6	TRBV27
CASSLLGGGDTEAFF	TRBJ1-1	TRBV7-2
CATSDPTGTQYF	TRBJ2-3	TRBV24-1
CASSEGTPKGGVLSLSGANVLTF	TRBJ2-6	TRBV21-1
CASSYSMVDPRDNQPQHF	TRBJ1-5	TRBV6-5
CASSQVGLSTDTQYF	TRBJ2-3	TRBV7-3
CASSWVTFSYEQYF	TRBJ2-7	TRBV6-2/TRBV6-3
CASIGTDGQETQYF	TRBJ2-5	TRBV6-4
CASREDYEQFF	TRBJ2-1	TRBV7-9
CASSQVGHYYEQYF	.	TRBV4-1
CASSPDGSGPKPQETQYF	TRBJ2-5	TRBV7-9
CAGSLEGRASNQPQHF	TRBJ1-5	TRBV7-8
CACSGSGNMGDTQYF	TRBJ2-3	TRBV9
CSVVGNTEAFF	TRBJ1-1	TRBV29-1
CSARGTGGISYNSPLHF	TRBJ1-6	TRBV20-1
CSAQLLALETQYF	TRBJ2-5	TRBV20-1
CSASPHREMAYEQYF	.	TRBV20-1
CASIHLEGGTEAFF	TRBJ1-1	TRBV6-2/TRBV6-3
CSASTQEGEQYF	.	TRBV20-1
CASSQDSSGGANEQFF	TRBJ2-1	TRBV4-1
CASSATLAGYQETQYF	TRBJ2-5	TRBV6-2/TRBV6-3
CSARDQRTGSNQPQHF	TRBJ1-5	TRBV20-1
CASSPGGGVTFF	TRBJ1-1	TRBV5-1
CSAVQGLGYTF	TRBJ1-2	TRBV20-1
CSVEGGTSGAYNEQYF	TRBJ2-4	TRBV29-1